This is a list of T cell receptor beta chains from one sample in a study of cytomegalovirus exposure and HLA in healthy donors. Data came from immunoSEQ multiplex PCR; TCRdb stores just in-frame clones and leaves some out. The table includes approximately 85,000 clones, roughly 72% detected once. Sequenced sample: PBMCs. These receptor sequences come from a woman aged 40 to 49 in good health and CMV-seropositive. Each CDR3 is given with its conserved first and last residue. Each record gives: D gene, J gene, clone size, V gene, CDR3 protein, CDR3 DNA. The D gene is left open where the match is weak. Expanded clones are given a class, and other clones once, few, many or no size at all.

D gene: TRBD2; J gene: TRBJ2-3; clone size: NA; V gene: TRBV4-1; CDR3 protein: CASSQTGTSGREDTQYF; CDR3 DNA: TGCGCCAGCAGCCAAACCGGGACTAGCGGGAGGGAAGATACGCAGTATTTT
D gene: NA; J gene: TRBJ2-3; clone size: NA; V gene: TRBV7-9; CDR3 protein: CASSPGGASTDTQYF; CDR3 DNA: TGTGCCAGCAGCCCCGGGGGAGCTAGCACAGATACGCAGTATTTT
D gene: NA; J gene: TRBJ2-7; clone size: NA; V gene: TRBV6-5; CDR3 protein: CASSYGAPPYEQYF; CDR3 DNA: TGTGCCAGCAGTTACGGGGCGCCACCCTACGAGCAGTACTTC
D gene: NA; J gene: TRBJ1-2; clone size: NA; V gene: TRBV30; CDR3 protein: CAWSTDIRYGYPF; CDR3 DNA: TGTGCCTGGAGTACTGACATACGATATGGCTACCCCTTC
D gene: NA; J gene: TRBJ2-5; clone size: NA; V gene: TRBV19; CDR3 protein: CASSGGHQETQYF; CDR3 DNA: TGTGCCAGTAGCGGGGGTCACCAAGAGACCCAGTACTTC
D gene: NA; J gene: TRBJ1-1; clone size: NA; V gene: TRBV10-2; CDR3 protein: CASSESTGVGTEAFF; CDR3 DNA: TGCGCCAGCAGTGAGTCGACCGGGGTAGGCACTGAAGCTTTCTTT
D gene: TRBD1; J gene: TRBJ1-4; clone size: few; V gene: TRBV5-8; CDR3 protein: CASRKGQVEKLFF; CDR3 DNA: TGTGCCAGCAGAAAGGGACAGGTGGAAAAACTGTTTTTT
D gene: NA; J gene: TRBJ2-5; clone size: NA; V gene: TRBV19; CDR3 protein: CASSIQGFGGEQYF; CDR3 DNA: TGTGCCAGTAGCATACAGGGCTTCGGGGGAGAGCAGTACTTC
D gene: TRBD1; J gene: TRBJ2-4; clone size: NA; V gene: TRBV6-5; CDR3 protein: CASSRGQAVPPVQYF; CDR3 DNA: TGTGCCAGCAGCAGGGGACAGGCCGTGCCCCCAGTTCAGTACTTC
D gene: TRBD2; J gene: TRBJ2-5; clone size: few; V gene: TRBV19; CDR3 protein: CASSGGGSGQETQYF; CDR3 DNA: TGTGCCTCATCAGGCGGGGGAAGTGGCCAAGAGACCCAGTACTTC
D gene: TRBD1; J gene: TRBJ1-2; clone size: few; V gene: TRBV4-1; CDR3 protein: CASSPDRSYGYTF; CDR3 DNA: TGCGCCAGCAGCCCGGACAGGTCCTATGGCTACACCTTC
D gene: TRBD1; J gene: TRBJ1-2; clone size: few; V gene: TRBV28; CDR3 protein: CASSWLDRKNYGYTF; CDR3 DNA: TGTGCCAGCAGTTGGCTGGACAGGAAAAACTATGGCTACACCTTC
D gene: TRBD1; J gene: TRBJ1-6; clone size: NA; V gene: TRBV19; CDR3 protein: CASSPTGDNSPLHF; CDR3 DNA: TGTGCCAGTAGCCCTACAGGGGACAATTCACCCCTCCACTTT
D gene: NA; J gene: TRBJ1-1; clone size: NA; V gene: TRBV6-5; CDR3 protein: CASNSGYAEAFF; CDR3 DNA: TGTGCCAGCAATTCCGGGTACGCTGAAGCTTTCTTT
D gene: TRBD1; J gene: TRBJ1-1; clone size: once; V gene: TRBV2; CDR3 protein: CASIIRDRGLEAFF; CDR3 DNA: TGTGCCAGCATCATTCGGGACAGGGGCCTTGAAGCTTTCTTT
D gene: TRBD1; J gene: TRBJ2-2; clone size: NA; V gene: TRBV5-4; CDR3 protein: CASSLGDRVGTGELFF; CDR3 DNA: TGTGCCAGCAGCTTGGGCGACAGGGTTGGGACCGGGGAGCTGTTTTTT
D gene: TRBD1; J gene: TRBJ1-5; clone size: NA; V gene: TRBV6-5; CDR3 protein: CASSLSQGGNQPQHF; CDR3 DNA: TGTGCCAGCAGCCTATCACAGGGGGGCAATCAGCCCCAGCATTTT
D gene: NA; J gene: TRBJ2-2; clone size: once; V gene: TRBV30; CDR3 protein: CAWSDGQRRTGELFF; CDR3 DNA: TGTGCCTGGAGCGACGGACAGCGGAGGACCGGGGAGCTGTTTTTT
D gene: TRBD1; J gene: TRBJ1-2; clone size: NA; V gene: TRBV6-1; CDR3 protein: CASSATGQGDYGYTF; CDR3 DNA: TGTGCCAGCAGTGCCACTGGACAGGGAGACTATGGCTACACCTTC
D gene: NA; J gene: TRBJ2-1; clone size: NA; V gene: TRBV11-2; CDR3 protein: CASSLRTIDYNEQFF; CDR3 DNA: TGTGCCAGCAGCTTAAGGACTATTGACTACAATGAGCAGTTCTTC
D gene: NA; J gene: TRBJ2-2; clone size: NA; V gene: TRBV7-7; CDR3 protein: CASSLGEGNTGEPFF; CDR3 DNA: TGTGCTAGCAGCTTAGGTGAAGGGAACACCGGGGAGCCGTTTTTT
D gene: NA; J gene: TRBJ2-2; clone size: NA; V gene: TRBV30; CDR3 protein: CAWSGHIYGGELFF; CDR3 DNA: TGTGCCTGGAGTGGTCACATATATGGCGGGGAGCTGTTTTTT
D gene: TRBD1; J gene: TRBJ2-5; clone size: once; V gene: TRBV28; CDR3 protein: CASSSGQQETQYF; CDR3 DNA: TGTGCCAGCAGTTCGGGACAGCAAGAGACCCAGTACTTC
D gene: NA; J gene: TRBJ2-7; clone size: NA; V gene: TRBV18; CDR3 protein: CASSPSRDLYEQYF; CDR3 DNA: TGTGCCAGCTCACCAAGCAGGGATCTCTACGAGCAGTACTTC
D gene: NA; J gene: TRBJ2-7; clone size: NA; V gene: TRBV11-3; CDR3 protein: CASSPGRGGSEQYF; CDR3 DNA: TGTGCCAGCAGCCCGGGGAGAGGGGGAAGTGAGCAGTACTTC
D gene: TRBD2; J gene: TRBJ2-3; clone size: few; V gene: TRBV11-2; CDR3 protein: CASSLGELAALGYTQYF; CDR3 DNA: TGTGCCAGCAGCTTAGGAGAGCTAGCGGCTCTCGGATATACGCAGTATTTT
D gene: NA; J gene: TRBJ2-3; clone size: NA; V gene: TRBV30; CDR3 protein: CAWSVRGDTQYF; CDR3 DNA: TGTGCCTGGAGTGTAAGGGGAGATACGCAGTATTTT
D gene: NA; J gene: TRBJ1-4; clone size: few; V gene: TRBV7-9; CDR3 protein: CASSPRQPTNEKLFF; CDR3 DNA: TGTGCCAGCAGCCCAAGACAACCAACTAATGAAAAACTGTTTTTT
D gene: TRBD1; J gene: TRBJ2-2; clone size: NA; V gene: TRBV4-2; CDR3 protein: CASSQDRGQATGELFF; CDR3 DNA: TGTGCCAGCAGCCAAGATAGGGGACAGGCCACCGGGGAGCTGTTTTTT
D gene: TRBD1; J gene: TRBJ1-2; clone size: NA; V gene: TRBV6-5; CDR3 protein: CASSVTGGSYGYTF; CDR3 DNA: TGTGCCAGCAGTGTGACAGGGGGATCCTATGGCTACACCTTC
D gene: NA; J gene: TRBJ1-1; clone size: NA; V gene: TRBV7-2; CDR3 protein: CASSSALMNTEAFF; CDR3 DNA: TGTGCCAGCAGCTCCGCACTTATGAACACTGAAGCTTTCTTT
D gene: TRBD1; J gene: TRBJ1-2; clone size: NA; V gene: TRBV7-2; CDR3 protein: CASSYEVDRPNTF; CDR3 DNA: TGTGCCAGCAGCTATGAAGTGGACAGGCCGAACACCTTC
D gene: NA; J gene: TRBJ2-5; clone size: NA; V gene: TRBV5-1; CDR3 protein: CASSLLSRGSQETQYF; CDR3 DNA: TGCGCCAGCAGCTTGTTATCTAGGGGCAGCCAAGAGACCCAGTACTTC
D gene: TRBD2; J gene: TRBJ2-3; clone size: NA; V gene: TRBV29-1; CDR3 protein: CSIGLAGGTDTQYF; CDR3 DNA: TGCAGCATAGGACTAGCGGGGGGCACAGATACGCAGTATTTT
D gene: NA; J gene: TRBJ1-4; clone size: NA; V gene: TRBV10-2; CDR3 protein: CASSRTGDEKLFF; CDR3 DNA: TGCGCCAGCAGTCGGACCGGGGATGAAAAACTGTTTTTT
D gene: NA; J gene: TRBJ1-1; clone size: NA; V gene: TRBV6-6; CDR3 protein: CASRTGGGGNTEAFF; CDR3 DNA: TGTGCCAGCAGAACGGGCGGGGGAGGGAACACTGAAGCTTTCTTT
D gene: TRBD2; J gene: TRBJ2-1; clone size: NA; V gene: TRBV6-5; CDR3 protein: CASSLLTGLAGNEQFF; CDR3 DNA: TGTGCCAGCAGTTTACTGACGGGACTAGCGGGGAATGAGCAGTTCTTC
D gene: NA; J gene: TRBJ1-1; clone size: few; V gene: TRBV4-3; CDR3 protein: CASSPIAGGMNTEAFF; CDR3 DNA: TGCGCCAGCAGCCCCATCGCTGGGGGCATGAACACTGAAGCTTTCTTT
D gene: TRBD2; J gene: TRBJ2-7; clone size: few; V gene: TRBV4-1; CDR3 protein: CASSQTLAGDSYEQYF; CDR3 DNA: TGCGCCAGCAGCCAAACCTTAGCGGGAGACTCCTACGAGCAGTACTTC
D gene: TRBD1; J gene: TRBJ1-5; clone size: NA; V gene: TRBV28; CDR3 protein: CASSLGQGRAQPQHF; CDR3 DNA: TGTGCCAGCAGTTTAGGACAGGGAAGGGCTCAGCCCCAGCATTTT
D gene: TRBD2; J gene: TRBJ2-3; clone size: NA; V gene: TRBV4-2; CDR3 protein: CASSQDPLAGGLTDTQYF; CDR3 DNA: TGTGCCAGCAGCCAAGATCCATTAGCGGGGGGGCTTACAGATACGCAGTATTTT
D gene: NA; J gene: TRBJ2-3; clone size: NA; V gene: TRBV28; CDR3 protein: CASSTQLEADTQYF; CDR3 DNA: TGTGCCAGCAGTACCCAACTAGAAGCAGATACGCAGTATTTT